The sequence of this TCR beta chain was determined in a study of blood T cell repertoires in COVID-19. Study-level information: Some COVID-19 samples were acute and others convalescent; all came from the United States, Italy and Spain. T cells, B-cell-depleted T cells, or PBMCs provided the cDNA or gDNA that served as material.

Per the original data handling: By means of reference gene primer amplification, nucleated cell counts were estimated. The table came from immunoSEQ multiplex PCR; TCRdb's copy has only in-frame clones and leaves some out. V, J and clone size were drawn from that table, and D and trimming were deduced from the DNA. This table has about 110,000 clones, about nine tenths appearing once. This TCR was recovered from a man in his forties or fifties with active or convalescent COVID-19. The sample taken for sequencing was peripheral blood.

The CDR3 bases are TGTGCCAGCAGTTACTCACACGGACAGGGAGATGAGCAGTTCTTC. Encoded protein: CASSYSHGQGDEQFF. This chain links TRBV6-2 or TRBV6-3 with TRBJ2-1, with TRBD1 matching over 8 bases. CDR1 is MNHEY, CDR2 SVGEGT, per germline. The CDR3 has 15 amino acids. V was clipped by 0 bases and J by 8 bases; unmatched bases: 6.